This record looks at one T cell receptor (beta chain) sequence and its context. Data came from immunoSEQ multiplex PCR; TCRdb stores just in-frame clones and leaves some out. The sample lists fewer than 90,000 clones; approximately 91% were seen once. This sample stems from a study of OX40 agonist ivuxolimab in advanced cancers. Study-wide context: Patients got intravenous ivuxolimab at 0.01 to 10 mg/kg every 2 weeks. A mean age of about 56 years, range about 23 to 90, was recorded, and roughly 83% were male. Having had anti-PD-1, anti-PD-L1 or anti-CTLA-4 therapy before was allowed, and over 35% had some. Among those treated, three patients had partial responses, one with hepatocellular carcinoma and two with cutaneous melanoma.

This CDR3 has 15 amino acids. Germline CDR1 and CDR2: SGHNT and YENEEA. V shed 3 bases and J shed 7 bases, with 15 bases lying between them. The source material was CD4+ or CD8+ T cells sorted from blood, sampled in a trial of the OX40 agonist ivuxolimab. The chain joins TRBV11-3 to TRBJ2-2, with a weak D call TRBD2 (6 bases). The receptor comes from an adult with an advanced solid tumor such as melanoma, head and neck, liver or kidney cancer. The CDR3 DNA is TGTGCCAGCAGCTTTGGGGGGAGTGACAGCGGGGAGCTGTTTTTT. Translation gives CASSFGGSDSGELFF.